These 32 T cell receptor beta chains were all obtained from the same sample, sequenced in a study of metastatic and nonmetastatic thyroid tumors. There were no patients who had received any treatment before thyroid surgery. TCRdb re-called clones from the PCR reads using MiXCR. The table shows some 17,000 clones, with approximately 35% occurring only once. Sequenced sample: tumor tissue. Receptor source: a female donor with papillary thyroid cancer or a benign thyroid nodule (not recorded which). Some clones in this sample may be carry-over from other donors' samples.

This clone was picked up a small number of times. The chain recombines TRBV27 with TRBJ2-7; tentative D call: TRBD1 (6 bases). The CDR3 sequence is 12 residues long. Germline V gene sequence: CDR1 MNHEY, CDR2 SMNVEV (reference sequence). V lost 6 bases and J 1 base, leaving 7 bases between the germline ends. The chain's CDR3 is CASRDRSYEQYF. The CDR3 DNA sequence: TGTGCCAGCAGAGACAGGTCCTACGAGCAGTACTTC.

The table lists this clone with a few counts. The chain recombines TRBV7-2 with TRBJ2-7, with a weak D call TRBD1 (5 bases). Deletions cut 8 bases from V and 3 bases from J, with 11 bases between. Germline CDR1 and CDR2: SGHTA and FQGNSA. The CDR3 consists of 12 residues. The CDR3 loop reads CASGRTNYEQYF. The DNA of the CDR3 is TGTGCCAGCGGACGGACAAACTACGAGCAGTACTTC.

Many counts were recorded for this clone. The CDR3 here is CASRGTTGNTDTQYF. The CDR3 DNA reads as TGTGCCAGCAGGGGCACGACAGGGAACACAGATACGCAGTATTTT. The chain employs TRBV6-2 or TRBV6-3 and TRBJ2-3; TRBD1 agrees at 7 bases. This CDR3 comprises 15 residues. The germline CDR1 and CDR2 sequences are MNHEY and SVGEGT. The V gene end was trimmed by 6 bases and the J gene end by 2 bases; junction bases not matched to a gene: 8.

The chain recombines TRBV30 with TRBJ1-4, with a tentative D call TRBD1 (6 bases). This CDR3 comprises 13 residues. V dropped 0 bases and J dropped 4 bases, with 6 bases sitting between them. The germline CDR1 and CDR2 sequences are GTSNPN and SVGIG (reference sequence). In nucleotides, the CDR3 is TGTGCCTGGAGTGTCAGGGGTAATGAAAAACTGTTTTTT. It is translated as CAWSVRGNEKLFF.

CDR3 region: CASSQGASNSPLHF. DNA for the CDR3: TGTGCCAGCAGCCAGGGGGCTAGTAATTCACCCCTCCACTTT. The rearrangement joins TRBV7-6 to TRBJ1-6; 8 bases agree with TRBD1. CDR1 is SGHVS and CDR2 is FNYEAQ in the germline V gene. With V trimmed by 5 bases and J by 6 bases, 3 bases remained unmatched. The CDR3 spans 14 residues.

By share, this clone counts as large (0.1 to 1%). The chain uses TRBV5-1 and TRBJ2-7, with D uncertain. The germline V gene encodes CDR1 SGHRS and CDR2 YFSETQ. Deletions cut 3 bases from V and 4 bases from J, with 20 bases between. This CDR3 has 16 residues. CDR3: CASSWEPLGQTYEQYF. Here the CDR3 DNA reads TGCGCCAGCAGCTGGGAACCCCTCGGGCAGACATACGAGCAGTACTTC.

The CDR3 spells CASSLDRASYEQYF. CDR3 nucleotides: TGTGCCAGCAGCTTAGACAGGGCTTCCTACGAGCAGTACTTC. The chain links TRBV11-2 to TRBJ2-7; D possibly corresponds to TRBD1 (5 bases). The CDR3 sequence is 14 residues long. Germline CDR1 is SGHAT and CDR2 is FQNNGV. V lost 0 bases to trimming and J lost 1 base, with 7 bases between them.

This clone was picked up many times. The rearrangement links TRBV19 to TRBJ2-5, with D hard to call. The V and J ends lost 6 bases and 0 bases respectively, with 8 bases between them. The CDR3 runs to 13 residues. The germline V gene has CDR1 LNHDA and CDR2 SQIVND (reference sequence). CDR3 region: CASRAENQETQYF. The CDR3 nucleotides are TGTGCCAGTAGGGCGGAGAACCAAGAGACCCAGTACTTC.

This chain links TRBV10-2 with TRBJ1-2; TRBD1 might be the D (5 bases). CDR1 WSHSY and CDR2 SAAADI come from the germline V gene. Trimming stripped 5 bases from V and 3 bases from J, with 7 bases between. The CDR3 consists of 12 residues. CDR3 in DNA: TGCGCCAGCAGTAGGGACGACTATGGCTACACCTTC. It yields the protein CASSRDDYGYTF.

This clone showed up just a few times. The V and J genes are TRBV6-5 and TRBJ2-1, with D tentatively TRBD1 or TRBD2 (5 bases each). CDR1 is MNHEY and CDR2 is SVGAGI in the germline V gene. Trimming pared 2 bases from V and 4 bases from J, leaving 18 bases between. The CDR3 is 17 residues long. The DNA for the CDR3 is TGTGCCAGCAGTTACGAGGTGGTCGGGACGCATTACAATGAGCAGTTCTTC. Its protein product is CASSYEVVGTHYNEQFF.

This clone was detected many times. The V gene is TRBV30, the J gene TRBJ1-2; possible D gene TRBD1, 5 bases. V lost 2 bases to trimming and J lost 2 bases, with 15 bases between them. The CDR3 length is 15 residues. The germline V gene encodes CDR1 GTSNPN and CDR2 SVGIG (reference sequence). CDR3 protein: CAWSTQTEINYGYTF. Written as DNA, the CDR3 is TGTGCCTGGAGTACCCAGACAGAGATCAACTATGGCTACACCTTC. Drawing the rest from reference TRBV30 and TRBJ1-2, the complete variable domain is SQTIHQWPATLVQPVGSPLSLECTVEGTSNPNLYWYRQAAGRGLQLLFYSVGIGQISSEVPQNLSASRPQDRQFILSSKKLLLSDSGFYLCAWSTQTEINYGYTFGSGTRLTVV.

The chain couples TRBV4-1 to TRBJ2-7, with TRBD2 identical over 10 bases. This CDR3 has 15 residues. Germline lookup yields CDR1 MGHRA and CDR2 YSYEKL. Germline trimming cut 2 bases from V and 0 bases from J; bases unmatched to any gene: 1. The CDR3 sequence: CASSQLAGVSYEQYF. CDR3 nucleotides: TGCGCCAGCAGCCAACTAGCGGGAGTCTCCTACGAGCAGTACTTC.

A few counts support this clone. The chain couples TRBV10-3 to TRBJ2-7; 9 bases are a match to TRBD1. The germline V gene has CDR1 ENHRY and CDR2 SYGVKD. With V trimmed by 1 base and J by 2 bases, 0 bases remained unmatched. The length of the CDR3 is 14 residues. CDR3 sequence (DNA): TGTGCCATCAGTGAGTGGGACAGGGCCTACGAGCAGTACTTC. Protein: CAISEWDRAYEQYF.

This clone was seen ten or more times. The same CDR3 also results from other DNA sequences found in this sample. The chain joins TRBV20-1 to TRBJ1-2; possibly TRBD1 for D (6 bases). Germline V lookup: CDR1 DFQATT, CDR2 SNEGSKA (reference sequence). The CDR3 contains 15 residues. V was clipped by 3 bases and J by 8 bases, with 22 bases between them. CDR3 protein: CSARDLGGGHLGYTF. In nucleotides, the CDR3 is TGCAGTGCTAGGGATCTGGGGGGCGGGCATCTGGGCTACACCTTC.

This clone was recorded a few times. The CDR3 coding sequence is TGTGCCAGCAGTCCGGCGGGGGTGAACGAGCAGTACTTC. It codes for CASSPAGVNEQYF. The rearrangement joins TRBV7-3 to TRBJ2-7, with TRBD2 matching 7 bases. CDR1 and CDR2 from the germline V gene are SGHTA and FQGTGA. V shed 6 bases and J 5 bases; nucleotides not matched to a gene: 7. There are 13 residues in the CDR3.

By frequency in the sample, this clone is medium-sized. Here the CDR3 DNA reads TGCAGTGCTAGAGATCAGACAGGGATTAATGAAAAACTGTTTTTT. This translates into CSARDQTGINEKLFF. V and J are TRBV20-1 and TRBJ1-4; 7 bases agree with TRBD1. CDR1 and CDR2 (germline): DFQATT, SNEGSKA (reference sequence). This CDR3 contains 15 residues. With V trimmed by 0 bases and J by 4 bases, 5 bases remained unmatched.

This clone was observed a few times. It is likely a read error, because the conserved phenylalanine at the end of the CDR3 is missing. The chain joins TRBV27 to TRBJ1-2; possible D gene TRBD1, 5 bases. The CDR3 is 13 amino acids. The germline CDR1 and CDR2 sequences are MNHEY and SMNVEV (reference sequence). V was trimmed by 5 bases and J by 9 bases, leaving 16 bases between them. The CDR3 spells CASSPSDTHRYTL. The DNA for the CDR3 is TGTGCCAGCAGTCCCTCGGACACCCATCGCTACACCCTC.

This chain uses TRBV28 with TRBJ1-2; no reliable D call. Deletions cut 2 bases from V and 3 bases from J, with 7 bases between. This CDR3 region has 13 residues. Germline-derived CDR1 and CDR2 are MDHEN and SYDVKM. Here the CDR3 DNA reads TGTGCCAGCAGTTTACAGGATGACTATGGCTACACCTTC. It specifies CASSLQDDYGYTF.

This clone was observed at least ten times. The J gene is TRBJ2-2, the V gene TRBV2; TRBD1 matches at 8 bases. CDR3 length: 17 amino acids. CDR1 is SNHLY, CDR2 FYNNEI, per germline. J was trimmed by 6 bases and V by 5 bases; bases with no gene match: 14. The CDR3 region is CASSKVGSRDRSGELFF. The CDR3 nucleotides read TGTGCCAGCAGTAAAGTTGGATCCCGGGACAGGTCCGGGGAGCTGTTTTTT.

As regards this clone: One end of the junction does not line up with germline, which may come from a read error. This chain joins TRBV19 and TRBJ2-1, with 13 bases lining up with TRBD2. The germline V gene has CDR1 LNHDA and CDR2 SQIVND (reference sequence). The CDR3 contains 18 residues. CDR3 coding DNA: TGTGCCAGTAGTAGTGGGGCGGGAAAATGGACTAGCGGGAGTGAGCAGCTCTTC. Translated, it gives CASSSGAGKWTSGSEQLF.

Here the CDR3 DNA reads TGCAGTGCTGCCCGGGACAGAGCTGGAAACACCATATATTTT. Translating gives CSAARDRAGNTIYF. The chain is built from TRBV20-1 and TRBJ1-3, with 7 positions matching TRBD1. This CDR3 contains 14 residues. Germline V gene sequence: CDR1 DFQATT, CDR2 SNEGSKA (reference sequence). J gave up 2 bases and V 5 bases, and 6 bases lay outside the gene matches.

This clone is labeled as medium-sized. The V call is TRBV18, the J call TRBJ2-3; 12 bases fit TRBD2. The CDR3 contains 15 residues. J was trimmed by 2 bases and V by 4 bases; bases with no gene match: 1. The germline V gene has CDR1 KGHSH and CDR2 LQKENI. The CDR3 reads CASSRLAGATDTQYF. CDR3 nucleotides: TGTGCCAGCTCACGACTAGCGGGAGCCACAGATACGCAGTATTTT.

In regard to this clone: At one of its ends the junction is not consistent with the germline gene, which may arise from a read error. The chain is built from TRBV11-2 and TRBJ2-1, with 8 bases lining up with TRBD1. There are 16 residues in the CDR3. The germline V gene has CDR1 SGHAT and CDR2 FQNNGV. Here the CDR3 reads CANSSPVGTGDIEQFF. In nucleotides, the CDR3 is TGTGCCAACAGCTCTCCGGTCGGGACAGGCGACATTGAGCAGTTCTTC. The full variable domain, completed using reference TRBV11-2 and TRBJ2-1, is EAGVAQSPRYKIIEKRQSVAFWCNPISGHATLYWYQQILGQGPKLLIQFQNNGVVDDSQLPKDRFSAERLKGVDSTLKIQPAKLEDSAVYLCANSSPVGTGDIEQFFGPGTRLTVL.

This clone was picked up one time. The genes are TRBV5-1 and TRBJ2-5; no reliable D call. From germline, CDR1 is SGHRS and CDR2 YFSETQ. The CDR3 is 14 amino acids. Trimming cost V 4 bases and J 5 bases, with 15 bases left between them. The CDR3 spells CASSLDRVGETQYF. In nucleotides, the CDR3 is TGCGCCAGCAGCCTGGATAGGGTAGGGGAGACCCAGTACTTC.

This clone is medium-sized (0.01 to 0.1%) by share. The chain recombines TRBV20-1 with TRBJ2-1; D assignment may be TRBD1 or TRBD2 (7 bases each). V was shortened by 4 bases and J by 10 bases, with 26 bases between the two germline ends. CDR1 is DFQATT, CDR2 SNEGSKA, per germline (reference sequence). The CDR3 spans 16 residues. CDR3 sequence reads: CSAKAYWEGAAGEQFF. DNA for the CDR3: TGCAGTGCTAAAGCGTATTGGGAGGGGGCCGCGGGGGAGCAGTTCTTC.

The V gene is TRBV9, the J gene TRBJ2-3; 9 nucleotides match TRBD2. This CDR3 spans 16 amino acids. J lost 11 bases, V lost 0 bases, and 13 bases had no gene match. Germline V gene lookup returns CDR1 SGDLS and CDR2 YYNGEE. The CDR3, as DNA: TGTGCCAGCAGCGTAGAATCATCTAGCGGGACCGGGAGGCAGTATTTT. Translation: CASSVESSSGTGRQYF.

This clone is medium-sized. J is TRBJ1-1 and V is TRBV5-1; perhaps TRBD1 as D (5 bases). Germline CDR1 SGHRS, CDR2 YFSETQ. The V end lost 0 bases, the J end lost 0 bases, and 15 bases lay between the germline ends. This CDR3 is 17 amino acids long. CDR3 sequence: CASSLAPGLLMNTEAFF. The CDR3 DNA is TGCGCCAGCAGCTTGGCTCCAGGGCTACTTATGAACACTGAAGCTTTCTTT.

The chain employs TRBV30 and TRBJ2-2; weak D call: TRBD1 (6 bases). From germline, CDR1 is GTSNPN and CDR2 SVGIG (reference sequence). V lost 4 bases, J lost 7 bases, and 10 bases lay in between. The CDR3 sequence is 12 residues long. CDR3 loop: CAWTSGVGELFF. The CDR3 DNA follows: TGTGCCTGGACCTCAGGGGTCGGGGAGCTGTTTTTT.

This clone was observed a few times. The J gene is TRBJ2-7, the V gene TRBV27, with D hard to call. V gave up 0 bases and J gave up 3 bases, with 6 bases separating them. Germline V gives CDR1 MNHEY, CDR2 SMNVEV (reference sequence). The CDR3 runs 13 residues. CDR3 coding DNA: TGTGCCAGCAGTTTATCGGAAGTCTACGAGCAGTACTTC. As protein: CASSLSEVYEQYF.

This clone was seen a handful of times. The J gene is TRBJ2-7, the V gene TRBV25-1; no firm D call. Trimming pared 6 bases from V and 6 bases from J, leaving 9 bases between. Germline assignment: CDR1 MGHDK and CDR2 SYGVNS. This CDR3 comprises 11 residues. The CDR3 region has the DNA TGTGCCAGCAGGTGTGCCTCCGAGCAGTACTTC. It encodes CASRCASEQYF.

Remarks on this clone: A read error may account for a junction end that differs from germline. The CDR3 nucleotides read TGTGCCAGCAGTCACGCCCCCTACGGGCAGTACTTT. This encodes CASSHAPYGQYF. This chain connects TRBV28 to TRBJ2-7; no clear D gene. Germline CDR1 MDHEN, CDR2 SYDVKM. CDR3 size: 12 residues.

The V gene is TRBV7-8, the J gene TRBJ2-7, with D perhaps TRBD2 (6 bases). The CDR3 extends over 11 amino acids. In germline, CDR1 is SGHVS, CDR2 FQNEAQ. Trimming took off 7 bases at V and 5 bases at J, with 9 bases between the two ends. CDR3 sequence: CASKRENEQYF. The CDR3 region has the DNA TGTGCCAGCAAACGGGAGAACGAGCAGTACTTC.